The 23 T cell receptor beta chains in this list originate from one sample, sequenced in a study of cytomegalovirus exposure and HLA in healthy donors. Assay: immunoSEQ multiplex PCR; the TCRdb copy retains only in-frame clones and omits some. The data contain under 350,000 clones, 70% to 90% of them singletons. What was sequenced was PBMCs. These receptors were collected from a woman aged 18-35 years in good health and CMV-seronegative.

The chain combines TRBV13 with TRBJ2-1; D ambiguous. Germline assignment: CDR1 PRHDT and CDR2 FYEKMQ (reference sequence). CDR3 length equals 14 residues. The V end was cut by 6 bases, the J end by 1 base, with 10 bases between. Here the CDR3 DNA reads TGTGCCAGCAGTTTAACCGGGTCCTACAATGAGCAGTTCTTC. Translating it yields CASSLTGSYNEQFF.

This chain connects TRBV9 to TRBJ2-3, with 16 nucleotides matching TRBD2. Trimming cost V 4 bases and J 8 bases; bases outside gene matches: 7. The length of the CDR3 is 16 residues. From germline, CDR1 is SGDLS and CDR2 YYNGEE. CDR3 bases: TGTGCCAGCAGCCTCGGGACTAGCGGGAGGGGCGGTACGCAGTATTTT. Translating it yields CASSLGTSGRGGTQYF.

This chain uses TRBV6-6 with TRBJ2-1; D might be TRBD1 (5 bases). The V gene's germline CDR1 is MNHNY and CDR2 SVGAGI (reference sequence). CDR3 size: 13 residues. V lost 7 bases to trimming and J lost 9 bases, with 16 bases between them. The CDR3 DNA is TGTGCCAGCAACCGACACGTCCAGGGTGAGCAGTTCTTC. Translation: CASNRHVQGEQFF.

This CDR3 is CASSPDRAYGYTF. Written as DNA, the CDR3 is TGTGCCAGCAGCCCGGACAGGGCTTATGGCTACACCTTC. The chain links TRBV7-2 to TRBJ1-2; 8 bases fit TRBD1. This CDR3 is 13 amino acids long. V trimming: 5 bases; J trimming: 5 bases; junction bases outside the gene matches: 4. Germline-derived CDR1 and CDR2 are SGHTA and FQGNSA.

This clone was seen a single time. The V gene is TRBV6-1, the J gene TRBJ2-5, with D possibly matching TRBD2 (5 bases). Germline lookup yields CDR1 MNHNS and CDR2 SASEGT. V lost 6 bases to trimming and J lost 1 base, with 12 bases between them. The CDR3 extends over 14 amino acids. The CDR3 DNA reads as TGTGCCAGCAGCCTTAGAGGGCTCCAAGAGACCCAGTACTTC. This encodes CASSLRGLQETQYF.

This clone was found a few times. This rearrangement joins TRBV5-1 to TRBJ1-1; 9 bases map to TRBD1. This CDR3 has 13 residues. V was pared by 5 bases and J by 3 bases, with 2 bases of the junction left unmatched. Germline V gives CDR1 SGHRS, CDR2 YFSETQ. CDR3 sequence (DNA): TGCGCCAGCAGGTGGGACAGGGACACTGAAGCTTTCTTT. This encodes CASRWDRDTEAFF.

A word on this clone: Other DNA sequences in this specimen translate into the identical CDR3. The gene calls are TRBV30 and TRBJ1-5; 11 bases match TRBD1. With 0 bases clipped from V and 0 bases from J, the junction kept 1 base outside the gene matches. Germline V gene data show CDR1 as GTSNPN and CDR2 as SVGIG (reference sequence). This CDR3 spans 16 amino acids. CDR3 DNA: TGTGCCTGGAGTGTCGGGACAGGGGGTAGCAATCAGCCCCAGCATTTT. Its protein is CAWSVGTGGSNQPQHF.

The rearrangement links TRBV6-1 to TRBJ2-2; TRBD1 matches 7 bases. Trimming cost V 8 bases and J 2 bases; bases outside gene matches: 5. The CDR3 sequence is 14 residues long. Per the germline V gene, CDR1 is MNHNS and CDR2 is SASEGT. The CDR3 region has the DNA TGTGCCAGCCGACAGGGCCAAAACACCGGGGAGCTGTTTTTT. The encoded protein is CASRQGQNTGELFF.

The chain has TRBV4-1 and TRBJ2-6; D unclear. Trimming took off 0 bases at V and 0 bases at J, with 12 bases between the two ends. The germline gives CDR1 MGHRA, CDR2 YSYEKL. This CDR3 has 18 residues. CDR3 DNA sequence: TGCGCCAGCAGCCAAGATCCTCCGGAGCGCTCTGGGGCCAACGTCCTGACTTTC. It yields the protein CASSQDPPERSGANVLTF.

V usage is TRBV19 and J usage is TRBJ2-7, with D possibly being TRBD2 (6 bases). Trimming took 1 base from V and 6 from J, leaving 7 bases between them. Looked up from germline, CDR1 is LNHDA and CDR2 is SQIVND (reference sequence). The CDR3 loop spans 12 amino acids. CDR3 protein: CASSIGAGEQYF. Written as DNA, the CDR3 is TGTGCCAGTAGTATAGGAGCGGGCGAGCAGTACTTC.

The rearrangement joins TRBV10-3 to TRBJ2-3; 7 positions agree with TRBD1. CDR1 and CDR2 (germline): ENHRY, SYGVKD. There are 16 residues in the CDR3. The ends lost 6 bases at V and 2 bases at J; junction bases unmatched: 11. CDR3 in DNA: TGTGCCATCAGCCAACCTGGGACAGCCACCACAGATACGCAGTATTTT. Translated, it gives CAISQPGTATTDTQYF.

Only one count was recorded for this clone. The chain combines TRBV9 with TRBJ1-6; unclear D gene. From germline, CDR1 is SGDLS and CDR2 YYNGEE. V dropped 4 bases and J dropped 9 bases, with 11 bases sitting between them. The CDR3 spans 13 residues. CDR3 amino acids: CASSPQNGSPLHF. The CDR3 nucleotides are TGTGCCAGCAGCCCACAGAACGGTTCACCCCTCCACTTT.

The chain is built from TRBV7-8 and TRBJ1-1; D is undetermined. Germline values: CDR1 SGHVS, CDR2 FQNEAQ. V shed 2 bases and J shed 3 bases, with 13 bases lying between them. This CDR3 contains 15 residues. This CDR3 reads CASSLSRGLDTEAFF. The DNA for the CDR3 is TGTGCCAGCAGCTTAAGTCGCGGGTTGGACACTGAAGCTTTCTTT.

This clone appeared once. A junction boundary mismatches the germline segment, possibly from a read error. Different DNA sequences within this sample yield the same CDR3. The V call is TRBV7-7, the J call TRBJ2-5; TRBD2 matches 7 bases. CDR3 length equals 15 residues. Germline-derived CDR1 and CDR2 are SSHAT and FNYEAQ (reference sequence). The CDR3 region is CASSLAWGGQETQYF. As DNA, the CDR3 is TGTGCTAGCAGCTTAGCTTGGGGGGGCCAAGAGACCCAGTACTTC.

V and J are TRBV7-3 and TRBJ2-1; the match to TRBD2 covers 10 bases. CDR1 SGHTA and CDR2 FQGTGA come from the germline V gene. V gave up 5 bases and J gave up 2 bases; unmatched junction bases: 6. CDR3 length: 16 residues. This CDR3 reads CASSAHSGGTYNEQFF. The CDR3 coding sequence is TGTGCCAGCAGCGCCCATAGCGGGGGGACCTACAATGAGCAGTTCTTC.

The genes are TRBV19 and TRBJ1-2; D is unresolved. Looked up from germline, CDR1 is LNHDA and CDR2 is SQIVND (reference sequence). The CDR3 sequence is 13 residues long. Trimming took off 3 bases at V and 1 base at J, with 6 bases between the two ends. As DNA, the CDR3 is TGTGCCAGTAGTATCCGTAATAACTATGGCTACACCTTC. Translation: CASSIRNNYGYTF.

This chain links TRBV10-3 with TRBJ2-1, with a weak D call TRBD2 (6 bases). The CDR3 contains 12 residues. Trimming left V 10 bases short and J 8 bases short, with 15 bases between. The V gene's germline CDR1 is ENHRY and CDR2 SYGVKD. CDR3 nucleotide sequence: TGTGCCACCGGGCTAGCGCGGGATGAGCAGTTCTTC. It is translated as CATGLARDEQFF.

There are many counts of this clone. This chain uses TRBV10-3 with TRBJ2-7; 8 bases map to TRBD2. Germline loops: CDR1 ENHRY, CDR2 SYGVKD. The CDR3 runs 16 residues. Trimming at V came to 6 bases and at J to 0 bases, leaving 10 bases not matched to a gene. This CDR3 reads CAISPGGERSSYEQYF. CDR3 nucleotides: TGTGCCATCAGCCCGGGGGGGGAAAGATCCTCCTACGAGCAGTACTTC.

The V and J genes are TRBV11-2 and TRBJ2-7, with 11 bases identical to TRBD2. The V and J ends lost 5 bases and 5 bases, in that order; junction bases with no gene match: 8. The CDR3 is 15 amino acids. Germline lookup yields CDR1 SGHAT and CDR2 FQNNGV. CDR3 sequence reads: CASSPTSGRPHEQYF. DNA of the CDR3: TGTGCCAGCAGCCCCACTAGCGGGAGACCCCACGAGCAGTACTTC.

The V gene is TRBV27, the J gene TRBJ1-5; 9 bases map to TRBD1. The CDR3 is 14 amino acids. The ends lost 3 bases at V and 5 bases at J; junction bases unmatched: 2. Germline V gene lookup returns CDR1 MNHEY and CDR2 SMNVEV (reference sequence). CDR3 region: CASSLGQGHQPQHF. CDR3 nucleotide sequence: TGTGCCAGCAGTTTGGGACAGGGACATCAGCCCCAGCATTTT.

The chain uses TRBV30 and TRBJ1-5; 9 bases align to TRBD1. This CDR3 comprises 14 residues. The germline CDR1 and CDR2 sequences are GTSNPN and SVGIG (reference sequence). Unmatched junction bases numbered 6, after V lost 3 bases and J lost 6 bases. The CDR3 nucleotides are TGTGCCTGGAGGGGGACAGGGAGTAGTCAGCCCCAGCATTTT. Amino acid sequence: CAWRGTGSSQPQHF.

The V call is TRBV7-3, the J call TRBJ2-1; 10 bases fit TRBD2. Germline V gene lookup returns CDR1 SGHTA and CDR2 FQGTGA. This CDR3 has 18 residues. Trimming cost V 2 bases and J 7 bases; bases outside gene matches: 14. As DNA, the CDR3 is TGTGCCAGCAGCTTATCCGCTTGGGAGCGGGGGGGCCGGAATGAGCAGTTCTTC. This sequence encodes CASSLSAWERGGRNEQFF.

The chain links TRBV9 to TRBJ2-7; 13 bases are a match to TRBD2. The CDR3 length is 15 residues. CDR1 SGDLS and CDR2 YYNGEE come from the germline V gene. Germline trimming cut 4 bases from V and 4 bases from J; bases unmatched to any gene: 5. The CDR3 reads CASSPGLAGMYEQYF. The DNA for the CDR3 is TGTGCCAGCAGCCCGGGACTAGCGGGGATGTACGAGCAGTACTTC.